The 30 T cell receptor beta chains below were found in one sample sequenced in a study of blood T cell repertoires in COVID-19. Sequenced by immunoSEQ multiplex PCR; TCRdb stores in-frame clones only, minus some. Here the sample spans about 200,000 clones, 80% to 90% being singletons. The sequenced material came from PBMCs or T cells enriched from blood (not recorded which). These receptors were taken from a woman under 30 who had recovered from COVID-19.

The chain employs TRBV30 and TRBJ2-1; 9 nucleotides line up with TRBD2. The V and J ends lost 3 bases and 4 bases, in that order; junction bases with no gene match: 7. The CDR3 is made up of 15 amino acids. Looked up from germline, CDR1 is GTSNPN and CDR2 is SVGIG (reference sequence). CDR3 in amino acids: CAWSSGTSSYNEQFF. DNA of the CDR3: TGTGCCTGGAGCTCCGGGACTAGCTCTTACAATGAGCAGTTCTTC.

The table lists this clone with a count of one. The J gene is TRBJ2-1, the V gene TRBV7-2, with D unclear. V dropped 1 base and J dropped 5 bases, with 15 bases sitting between them. In germline, CDR1 is SGHTA, CDR2 FQGNSA. This CDR3 contains 16 residues. Written as DNA, the CDR3 is TGTGCCAGCAGCTTAGGAGACTCCTACCACAACAATGAGCAGTTCTTC. Its translation is CASSLGDSYHNNEQFF.

This rearrangement joins TRBV2 to TRBJ1-2; 7 nucleotides align to TRBD1. The junction had 18 bases not matched to a gene; V was cut back by 5 bases and J by 6 bases. This CDR3 region has 17 residues. Germline V gene sequence: CDR1 SNHLY, CDR2 FYNNEI. The CDR3 protein is CASSPPRAGTELDGYTF. Here the CDR3 DNA reads TGTGCCAGCAGTCCCCCCAGGGCTGGGACAGAACTCGATGGCTACACCTTC.

J is TRBJ1-2 and V is TRBV28; D is perhaps TRBD1 (6 bases). The CDR3 is 13 amino acids. Germline lookup yields CDR1 MDHEN and CDR2 SYDVKM. V dropped 6 bases and J dropped 3 bases, with 11 bases sitting between them. This chain's CDR3 is CASRHREHYGYTF. The CDR3 DNA is TGTGCCAGCAGGCACAGGGAACACTATGGCTACACCTTC.

The V call is TRBV27, the J call TRBJ1-1; a weak D match, TRBD1 (5 bases). This CDR3 spans 13 amino acids. Germline values: CDR1 MNHEY, CDR2 SMNVEV (reference sequence). Trimming took 2 bases from V and 6 from J, leaving 10 bases between them. CDR3 loop: CASSLGRGAEAFF. The CDR3 region has the DNA TGTGCCAGCAGTTTAGGGCGGGGCGCTGAAGCTTTCTTT.

This chain links TRBV4-2 with TRBJ2-2; 10 bases agree with TRBD1. CDR1 and CDR2 (germline): LGHNA, YNFKEQ. This CDR3 contains 15 residues. The trim removed 6 bases at V and 5 bases at J, leaving 6 bases unmatched. Written as DNA, the CDR3 is TGTGCCAGCAGGCGCGGGACAGGGGAGACCGGGGAGCTGTTTTTT. Its protein is CASRRGTGETGELFF.

The chain is built from TRBV30 and TRBJ1-1, with 7 bases lining up with TRBD1. CDR1 and CDR2 (germline): GTSNPN, SVGIG (reference sequence). The CDR3 spans 13 residues. Trimming cost V 4 bases and J 7 bases; bases outside gene matches: 9. The CDR3 loop reads CAWTPGGYDEAFF. In nucleotides, the CDR3 is TGTGCCTGGACTCCAGGGGGTTACGATGAAGCTTTCTTT.

The J gene is TRBJ1-1, the V gene TRBV9, with TRBD1 as a possible D gene (6 bases). Trimming stripped 3 bases from V and 0 bases from J, with 12 bases between. The CDR3 has 15 amino acids. Germline V lookup: CDR1 SGDLS, CDR2 YYNGEE. The CDR3 coding sequence is TGTGCCAGCAGCGCCCACGGACAGATGAACACTGAAGCTTTCTTT. Translation: CASSAHGQMNTEAFF.

The V gene is TRBV15, the J gene TRBJ2-2; 8 nucleotides agree with TRBD1. The germline CDR1 and CDR2 sequences are LNHNV and YYDKDF (reference sequence). This CDR3 has 16 amino acids. J gave up 4 bases and V 0 bases, and 4 bases lay outside the gene matches. The CDR3 DNA follows: TGTGCCACCAGCAGAGATGACAGGGGATCCACCGGGGAGCTGTTTTTT. Translating gives CATSRDDRGSTGELFF.

The gene calls are TRBV10-3 and TRBJ1-1, with TRBD1 identical over 10 bases. This CDR3 is 15 amino acids long. After removal of 4 bases from V and 1 base from J, the junction contained 3 bases not matched to a gene. Germline V gene sequence: CDR1 ENHRY, CDR2 SYGVKD. CDR3 bases: TGTGCCATCAGTGGGACAGGGGGACCGAACACTGAAGCTTTCTTT. Translated, it gives CAISGTGGPNTEAFF.

This clone was counted only a few times. The chain has TRBV23-1 and TRBJ2-1, with TRBD1 as a possible D gene (5 bases). TRBV23-1 is known as an ORF, though its function is uncertain. The CDR3 has 19 residues. The ends were cut back, 4 bases at V and 6 bases at J, with 28 bases in the middle. CDR3 region: CASSPPLGRRNLPFNEQFF. The CDR3, as DNA: TGCGCCAGCAGTCCCCCGTTGGGGCGTCGGAACCTACCTTTCAATGAGCAGTTCTTC.

This chain joins TRBV7-6 and TRBJ2-3; a possible D gene is TRBD1 (6 bases). Germline V CDR1 and CDR2: SGHVS, FNYEAQ. V lost 1 base, J lost 4 bases, and 15 bases lay in between. The CDR3 is made up of 16 amino acids. The CDR3 region has the DNA TGTGCCAGCAGCTTAGTTGGGGGCCGCATTTCAGATACGCAGTATTTT. It translates to CASSLVGGRISDTQYF.

The chain uses TRBV27 and TRBJ1-3, with a possible D match to TRBD1 (5 bases). Germline CDR1 and CDR2: MNHEY and SMNVEV (reference sequence). This CDR3 comprises 16 residues. V was trimmed by 5 bases and J by 0 bases, leaving 14 bases between them. In DNA form, the CDR3 reads TGTGCCAGCAGTGCAAACAGGCGTTACTCTGGAAACACCATATATTTT. It codes for CASSANRRYSGNTIYF.

The rearrangement links TRBV28 to TRBJ2-7; D call uncertain. The CDR3 consists of 12 residues. CDR1 is MDHEN and CDR2 is SYDVKM in the germline V gene. V was cut by 5 bases and J by 3 bases, with 8 bases left in between. The CDR3 spells CASSTQDYEQYF. The DNA of the CDR3 is TGTGCCAGCAGTACCCAGGACTACGAGCAGTACTTC. Full variable domain (rest looked up from reference TRBV28 and TRBJ2-7): DVKVTQSSRYLVKRTGEKVFLECVQDMDHENMFWYRQDPGLGLRLIYFSYDVKMKEKGDIPEGYSVSREKKERFSLILESASTNQTSMYLCASSTQDYEQYFGPGTRLTVT.

V usage is TRBV2 and J usage is TRBJ1-5, with D maybe TRBD1 (6 bases). Per the germline V gene, CDR1 is SNHLY and CDR2 is FYNNEI. Trimming shortened V by 8 bases and J by 7 bases, and 21 bases separated the two germline ends. This CDR3 is built from 15 residues. CDR3 loop: CASVSQAGAGQPQHF. The CDR3 DNA sequence: TGTGCCAGCGTCTCCCAGGCGGGGGCCGGCCAGCCCCAGCATTTT.

The CDR3 spells CASSQVLRDSYEQYF. In nucleotides, the CDR3 is TGTGCCAGCAGCCAAGTACTTCGGGATTCCTACGAGCAGTACTTC. The chain is built from TRBV14 and TRBJ2-7, with D maybe TRBD2 (5 bases). Per the germline V gene, CDR1 is SGHDN and CDR2 is FVKESK. With 1 base removed from V and 1 base from J, the gap between germline ends came to 11 bases. The CDR3 is 15 amino acids.

The gene calls are TRBV7-3 and TRBJ2-2; a possible D gene is TRBD2 (6 bases). This CDR3 comprises 16 residues. V was cut by 5 bases and J by 4 bases, with 17 bases left in between. The germline V gene has CDR1 SGHTA and CDR2 FQGTGA. In nucleotides, the CDR3 is TGTGCCAGCAGCCCTTCTAGGGGACTGGGCACCGGGGAGCTGTTTTTT. It is translated as CASSPSRGLGTGELFF.

The rearrangement links TRBV30 to TRBJ1-1; 9 nucleotides align to TRBD1. This CDR3 comprises 14 residues. Germline values: CDR1 GTSNPN, CDR2 SVGIG (reference sequence). Trimming at V came to 3 bases and at J to 4 bases, leaving 6 bases not matched to a gene. The CDR3, as DNA: TGTGCCTGGAGAGTAAAGGACAGGGGCACTGAAGCTTTCTTT. It codes for CAWRVKDRGTEAFF. Combining the CDR3 with reference TRBV30 and TRBJ1-1 gives the whole variable domain SQTIHQWPATLVQPVGSPLSLECTVEGTSNPNLYWYRQAAGRGLQLLFYSVGIGQISSEVPQNLSASRPQDRQFILSSKKLLLSDSGFYLCAWRVKDRGTEAFFGQGTRLTVV.

J is TRBJ1-6 and V is TRBV10-3; D remains unclear. The CDR3 totals 13 residues. The ends were cut back, 3 bases at V and 9 bases at J, with 9 bases in the middle. CDR1 and CDR2 from the germline V gene are ENHRY and SYGVKD. This CDR3 is CAISDAGVSPLHF. The CDR3 DNA follows: TGTGCCATCAGTGACGCCGGGGTTTCACCCCTCCACTTT.

V and J are TRBV2 and TRBJ2-1; D unresolved. V was shortened by 2 bases and J by 2 bases, with 7 bases between the two germline ends. This CDR3 is built from 14 residues. CDR1 and CDR2 from the germline V gene are SNHLY and FYNNEI. The CDR3 sequence is CASSEWAAYNEQFF. CDR3 nucleotide sequence: TGTGCCAGCAGTGAATGGGCAGCCTACAATGAGCAGTTCTTC.

The rearrangement uses TRBV7-9 and TRBJ2-1, with a tentative D call TRBD2 (6 bases). Germline CDR1 and CDR2: SEHNR and FQNEAQ (reference sequence). The CDR3 covers 19 residues. The V and J ends lost 4 bases and 0 bases respectively, with 22 bases between them. CDR3 sequence: CASSSQKARRGSSYNEQFF. CDR3 coding DNA: TGTGCCAGCAGCTCACAAAAAGCGCGGAGGGGAAGCTCCTACAATGAGCAGTTCTTC.

This rearrangement joins TRBV25-1 to TRBJ1-4; D may be TRBD1 (6 bases). This CDR3 has 15 amino acids. Germline lookup yields CDR1 MGHDK and CDR2 SYGVNS. V lost 3 bases to trimming and J lost 3 bases, with 11 bases between them. In DNA form, the CDR3 reads TGTGCCAGCAGTGATATACAGGGTGCTAATGAAAAACTGTTTTTT. Its protein is CASSDIQGANEKLFF.

The J gene is TRBJ2-5, the V gene TRBV6-5; D not certain. V dropped 0 bases and J dropped 9 bases, with 14 bases sitting between them. Germline-derived CDR1 and CDR2 are MNHEY and SVGAGI. The CDR3 totals 14 residues. The chain's CDR3 is CASSYSRSFPAQYF. For the CDR3, the DNA is TGTGCCAGCAGTTACTCGAGGAGTTTCCCAGCCCAGTACTTC.

The J gene is TRBJ1-2, the V gene TRBV7-6; D is perhaps TRBD1 (6 bases). The CDR3 consists of 15 residues. Germline-derived CDR1 and CDR2 are SGHVS and FNYEAQ. Trimming shortened V by 5 bases and J by 8 bases, and 21 bases separated the two germline ends. CDR3 in DNA: TGTGCCAGCAGCAAAAGCCCCCTAACAGGGCTCGGCTACACCTTC. This codes for CASSKSPLTGLGYTF.

This rearrangement joins TRBV29-1 to TRBJ2-1; D may be TRBD2 (5 bases). The CDR3 runs 11 residues. Germline V gene lookup returns CDR1 SQVTM and CDR2 ANQGSEA. V was clipped by 7 bases and J by 7 bases, with 11 bases between them. CDR3 amino acids: CSADTGNEQFF. The CDR3 DNA is TGCAGCGCCGATACGGGGAATGAGCAGTTCTTC.

The chain has TRBV5-1 and TRBJ1-1; 11 positions agree with TRBD1. J lost 6 bases, V lost 4 bases, and 8 bases had no gene match. The CDR3 has 15 amino acids. Germline V CDR1 and CDR2: SGHRS, YFSETQ. In DNA, the CDR3 is TGCGCCAGCAGCCCAGGACAGGGGGCAAGGGCTGAAGCTTTCTTT. Its protein product is CASSPGQGARAEAFF. Complete variable domain (other parts from reference TRBV5-1 and TRBJ1-1): KAGVTQTPRYLIKTRGQQVTLSCSPISGHRSVSWYQQTPGQGLQFLFEYFSETQRNKGNFPGRFSGRQFSNSRSEMNVSTLELGDSALYLCASSPGQGARAEAFFGQGTRLTVV.

This chain uses TRBV6-5 with TRBJ1-5, with a weak D call TRBD1 (6 bases). Trimming removed 5 bases from V and 7 bases from J, with 12 bases in between. The CDR3 has 13 residues. Germline loops: CDR1 MNHEY, CDR2 SVGAGI. The CDR3 DNA is TGTGCCAGCAGTCTCAGGGGCGGGCAGCCCCAGCATTTT. Amino acids: CASSLRGGQPQHF.

The V gene is TRBV9, the J gene TRBJ1-5; D is uncertain. CDR3 length equals 15 residues. The germline gives CDR1 SGDLS, CDR2 YYNGEE. Deletions cut 0 bases from V and 3 bases from J, with 10 bases between. The CDR3, as DNA: TGTGCCAGCAGCGTAGACGCGACACACAATCAGCCCCAGCATTTT. This codes for CASSVDATHNQPQHF.

This chain joins TRBV7-9 and TRBJ1-2; no firm D call. The CDR3 length is 14 residues. Trimming cost V 5 bases and J 4 bases, with 14 bases left between them. Looked up from germline, CDR1 is SEHNR and CDR2 is FQNEAQ (reference sequence). Written as DNA, the CDR3 is TGTGCCAGCAGCCCCTGGAGCGAGGGCTATGGCTACACCTTC. Its translation: CASSPWSEGYGYTF.

The V call is TRBV3-1 (or the pseudogene TRBV3-2), the J call TRBJ2-1; D perhaps matches TRBD1 (6 bases). V lost 0 bases to trimming and J lost 4 bases, with 10 bases between them. Germline-derived CDR1 and CDR2 are LGHDT and YNNKEL (reference sequence). This CDR3 has 15 residues. CDR3 nucleotides: TGTGCCAGCAGCCAAGAGGGGGCTGGGTACAATGAGCAGTTCTTC. This codes for CASSQEGAGYNEQFF.